The subject of this entry is one TCR beta chain. What it binds is unknown. Trimming pared 4 bases from V and 4 bases from J, leaving 3 bases between. This CDR3 is 11 amino acids long. The record originates from a study of T cell responses to AZD1222 COVID-19 vaccine. General study findings and limits: Repertoires were collected only later (after the peak T cell response had occurred).

The method was immunoSEQ multiplex PCR; TCRdb's version includes in-frame clones alone and lacks a portion of them. The sample includes more than 20,000 clones, around 90% seen only once; the top ten take about 34%. J is TRBJ2-3 and V is TRBV12-3 or TRBV12-4; no clear D gene. Sequences were derived from peripheral blood, sampled 28 days after the second AZD1222 dose. This receptor was obtained from an adult who received the AZD1222 COVID-19 vaccine. As DNA, the CDR3 is TGTGCCAGCAGTTCTGCAGATACGCAGTATTTT. It encodes CASSSADTQYF.